The clone carrying this TCR beta chain is a singleton in its sample. Its cognate antigen is unknown. This record belongs to a study of cytomegalovirus exposure and HLA in healthy donors. Assay used: immunoSEQ multiplex PCR; TCRdb lists only in-frame clones, some missing. The table has roughly 270,000 clones, over 75% seen once. Findings and caveats of the study: As confirmed in vitro, three CMV-associated chains were specific for CMV antigens. Within the 100 to 150 validation repertoires, first-cohort TCR clusters tended to co-occur, according to a later analysis. The study designated about 160 TCR beta chains cytomegalovirus-associated.

Germline-derived CDR1 and CDR2 are MNHNY and SVGAGI (reference sequence). This CDR3 contains 15 residues. V shed 5 bases and J 1 base; nucleotides not matched to a gene: 2. This sequence joins TRBV6-6 and TRBJ2-2, with TRBD1 matching over 9 bases. This receptor was taken from a woman aged 18-35 years in good health and CMV-seronegative. The sequenced sample was PBMCs. In nucleotides, the CDR3 is TGTGCCAGCAGTCGGGACAGGGTGAACACCGGGGAGCTGTTTTTT. Amino acids: CASSRDRVNTGELFF.